This T cell receptor beta chain was captured by sequencing in a study of CD8+CD57+ T cells in acquired aplastic anemia. The use of genomic DNA as template underpinned the TCR beta VDJ and CDR3 profiling. TCRdb independently ran MiXCR on the reads; one entry per CDR3 protein. Among about 470,000 distinct CDR3 sequences listed, about a third were seen once. In patients chosen for sequencing, flow cytometry had shown CD8+CD57+ cell expansion. The patients, all of them, had severe acquired aplastic anemia. There was no therapy given to any patient before the blood sampling took place. The study's findings and limits: Patients and healthy controls showed no significant CD8+ Simpson's diversity difference.

This CDR3 comprises 15 residues. J was trimmed by 0 bases and V by 1 base; bases with no gene match: 5. The germline CDR1 and CDR2 sequences are DFQATT and SNEGSKA (reference sequence). This clonotype was recorded many times. The antigen remains unidentified. The TCR was taken from a human donor with aplastic anemia. The sequenced sample was sorted CD4+, CD8+, or CD8+CD57+ T cells (not recorded which) from PBMCs. The rearrangement joins TRBV20-1 to TRBJ2-7, with TRBD1 identical over 8 bases. The DNA of the CDR3 is TGCAGTGCTAGAGCAGGGACAGGCCCCTCCTACGAGCAGTACTTC. Amino acids: CSARAGTGPSYEQYF.